A selection of T cell receptor beta chains follows, all from one sample in a study of CD4 T cells in relation to SARS-CoV-2 and coronaviruses. Which antigens these TCRs recognize remains unknown. Profiled with immunoSEQ multiplex PCR; TCRdb holds only in-frame clones, not every one. The table shows roughly 21,000 clones, with roughly three quarters occurring only once. The sequencing sample was made of CD4+ T cells from PBMCs, cultured in vitro. Source of these receptors: a human donor in good health. Both conserved end residues are part of each CDR3. The order of the fields is CDR3 protein, CDR3 DNA, J gene, D gene, clone size, V gene. A D gene is named only where the DNA matches it firmly. Clone size is stated in some rows and not others, as once, few, many or a class when expanded.

CDR3aa: CASSLLPLNEQFF; CDR3nt: TGTGCCAGCAGCTTGCTCCCCCTCAATGAGCAGTTCTTC; j_gene: TRBJ2-1; d_gene: .; abundance: .; v_gene: TRBV5-5
CDR3aa: CASSLGGTNTVKNTEAFF; CDR3nt: TGTGCCAGCAGTTTAGGTGGGACAAATACAGTGAAGAACACTGAAGCTTTCTTT; j_gene: TRBJ1-1; d_gene: .; abundance: few; v_gene: TRBV27
CDR3aa: CASSSLGGEQFF; CDR3nt: TGCGCCAGCAGTTCCTTAGGCGGTGAGCAGTTCTTC; j_gene: TRBJ2-1; d_gene: .; abundance: once; v_gene: TRBV10-1
CDR3aa: CASRPWGGLGANVLTF; CDR3nt: TGTGCCAGCAGACCCTGGGGGGGGCTGGGGGCCAACGTCCTGACTTTC; j_gene: TRBJ2-6; d_gene: .; abundance: .; v_gene: TRBV5-4
CDR3aa: CATSGGIETQYF; CDR3nt: TGTGCCACCTCGGGGGGCATAGAGACCCAGTACTTC; j_gene: TRBJ2-5; d_gene: .; abundance: .; v_gene: TRBV28
CDR3aa: CSVEDGFLGLAEQFF; CDR3nt: TGCAGCGTTGAAGATGGGTTCTTGGGACTGGCTGAGCAGTTCTTC; j_gene: TRBJ2-1; d_gene: .; abundance: .; v_gene: TRBV29-1
CDR3aa: CSVEGGRGYGYTF; CDR3nt: TGCAGCGTTGAAGGGGGCAGGGGATATGGCTACACCTTC; j_gene: TRBJ1-2; d_gene: .; abundance: once; v_gene: TRBV29-1
CDR3aa: CASSLEGGVAAF; CDR3nt: TGCGCCAGCAGCTTGGAGGGGGGAGTAGCGGCTTTC; j_gene: TRBJ2-7; d_gene: .; abundance: .; v_gene: TRBV5-1
CDR3aa: CASSQDRSGRNHEQFF; CDR3nt: TGTGCCAGCAGCCAAGACCGTAGCGGGAGGAACCATGAGCAGTTCTTC; j_gene: TRBJ2-1; d_gene: TRBD2; abundance: .; v_gene: TRBV4-2
CDR3aa: CASNGQGVADTQYF; CDR3nt: TGTGCCAGCAATGGACAGGGGGTTGCGGATACGCAGTATTTT; j_gene: TRBJ2-3; d_gene: TRBD1; abundance: .; v_gene: TRBV5-5
CDR3aa: CASSLPGAAYNEQFF; CDR3nt: TGTGCCAGCAGTTTACCAGGGGCTGCATACAATGAGCAGTTCTTC; j_gene: TRBJ2-1; d_gene: .; abundance: .; v_gene: TRBV27
CDR3aa: CAIRGQNYGYTF; CDR3nt: TGTGCCATCAGGGGACAGAACTATGGCTACACCTTC; j_gene: TRBJ1-2; d_gene: TRBD1; abundance: .; v_gene: TRBV10-3
CDR3aa: CATTAGRYNEQFF; CDR3nt: TGTGCCACCACGGCGGGTCGCTACAATGAGCAGTTCTTC; j_gene: TRBJ2-1; d_gene: .; abundance: .; v_gene: TRBV6-5
CDR3aa: CSASPPRTSGNRFF; CDR3nt: TGCAGTGCTAGTCCCCCCCGGACTAGCGGGAATAGGTTCTTC; j_gene: TRBJ2-1; d_gene: TRBD2; abundance: .; v_gene: TRBV20-1
CDR3aa: CASRQRELSYEQYF; CDR3nt: TGTGCCAGCAGACAGCGGGAGCTCTCCTACGAGCAGTACTTC; j_gene: TRBJ2-7; d_gene: TRBD2; abundance: .; v_gene: TRBV2
CDR3aa: CASSTRQAGAFF; CDR3nt: TGTGCCAGTAGTACGAGACAGGCGGGAGCTTTCTTT; j_gene: TRBJ1-1; d_gene: .; abundance: few; v_gene: TRBV19
CDR3aa: CASSPDSGRIYEQYF; CDR3nt: TGTGCCAGCAGCCCTGACAGCGGGAGGATCTACGAGCAGTACTTC; j_gene: TRBJ2-7; d_gene: TRBD2; abundance: .; v_gene: TRBV7-2
CDR3aa: CAWSVRTANGQFF; CDR3nt: TGTGCCTGGAGTGTGAGGACAGCTAATGGGCAGTTCTTC; j_gene: TRBJ2-1; d_gene: .; abundance: .; v_gene: TRBV30
CDR3aa: CASSQGTSNYGYTF; CDR3nt: TGTGCCAGCAGCCAAGGAACAAGTAACTATGGCTACACCTTC; j_gene: TRBJ1-2; d_gene: .; abundance: .; v_gene: TRBV4-2
CDR3aa: CASSEVLAGGNTQYF; CDR3nt: TGTGCCAGCAGTGAAGTGCTAGCGGGAGGAAATACGCAGTATTTT; j_gene: TRBJ2-3; d_gene: TRBD2; abundance: .; v_gene: TRBV6-1
CDR3aa: CATGKSDFGDTDTQYF; CDR3nt: TGTGCCACCGGGAAATCCGACTTCGGGGACACAGATACGCAGTATTTT; j_gene: TRBJ2-3; d_gene: .; abundance: .; v_gene: TRBV24-1
CDR3aa: CASSPLARADNSPLHF; CDR3nt: TGTGCCAGCTCACCACTCGCTCGCGCGGATAATTCACCCCTCCACTTT; j_gene: TRBJ1-6; d_gene: .; abundance: .; v_gene: TRBV18
CDR3aa: CASSFRGPGDTEAFF; CDR3nt: TGCGCCAGCAGCTTCCGCGGACCGGGGGACACTGAAGCTTTCTTT; j_gene: TRBJ1-1; d_gene: .; abundance: .; v_gene: TRBV5-1
CDR3aa: CASSRPWLESYEQYF; CDR3nt: TGTGCCAGCAGTCGGCCGTGGCTAGAATCCTACGAGCAGTACTTC; j_gene: TRBJ2-7; d_gene: .; abundance: .; v_gene: TRBV7-2
CDR3aa: CASTDPGQSYEQYF; CDR3nt: TGTGCCAGCACCGACCCGGGACAGAGCTACGAGCAGTACTTC; j_gene: TRBJ2-7; d_gene: TRBD1; abundance: few; v_gene: TRBV28
CDR3aa: CASSQDLYEQYF; CDR3nt: TGTGCCAGCAGTCAGGACTTATACGAGCAGTACTTC; j_gene: TRBJ2-7; d_gene: .; abundance: .; v_gene: TRBV12-3/TRBV12-4
CDR3aa: CASTSDGTNYGYTF; CDR3nt: TGTGCCAGTACCTCGGACGGAACTAACTATGGCTACACCTTC; j_gene: TRBJ1-2; d_gene: .; abundance: few; v_gene: TRBV19
CDR3aa: CASSSGSTGTQYF; CDR3nt: TGTGCCAGCAGCTCCGGGAGCACTGGGACCCAGTACTTC; j_gene: TRBJ2-5; d_gene: .; abundance: .; v_gene: TRBV11-3
CDR3aa: CASSQEQGPNTEAFF; CDR3nt: TGTGCCAGCAGCCAAGAACAGGGGCCGAACACTGAAGCTTTCTTT; j_gene: TRBJ1-1; d_gene: TRBD1; abundance: .; v_gene: TRBV3-1/TRBV3-2
CDR3aa: CASGLALGGIAGIYSGANVLTF; CDR3nt: TGTGCTAGTGGTTTGGCCCTGGGCGGAATAGCGGGAATCTACTCTGGGGCCAACGTCCTGACTTTC; j_gene: TRBJ2-6; d_gene: TRBD2; abundance: .; v_gene: TRBV12-5
CDR3aa: CASSPTGTPPNYGYTF; CDR3nt: TGTGCCAGCAGCCCTACCGGGACCCCCCCCAACTATGGCTACACCTTC; j_gene: TRBJ1-2; d_gene: .; abundance: .; v_gene: TRBV3-1/TRBV3-2
CDR3aa: CASSVGLAGVSGELFF; CDR3nt: TGTGCCAGCAGCGTAGGACTAGCGGGAGTCTCCGGGGAGCTGTTTTTT; j_gene: TRBJ2-2; d_gene: TRBD2; abundance: .; v_gene: TRBV9
CDR3aa: CASSLAGLSYEQYF; CDR3nt: TGTGCCAGCAGTTTGGCAGGACTCTCCTACGAGCAGTACTTC; j_gene: TRBJ2-7; d_gene: .; abundance: .; v_gene: TRBV28
CDR3aa: CASSGFVWQGTTDTQYF; CDR3nt: TGTGCCAGCAGTGGGTTCGTGTGGCAGGGGACCACAGATACGCAGTATTTT; j_gene: TRBJ2-3; d_gene: .; abundance: .; v_gene: TRBV6-2/TRBV6-3
CDR3aa: CASSLESYGNQPQHF; CDR3nt: TGTGCCAGCAGCTTAGAGTCCTATGGTAATCAGCCCCAGCATTTT; j_gene: TRBJ1-5; d_gene: .; abundance: .; v_gene: TRBV7-9
CDR3aa: CASSSGLAEETQYF; CDR3nt: TGTGCCAGCAGCTCTGGACTAGCTGAGGAGACCCAGTACTTC; j_gene: TRBJ2-5; d_gene: TRBD2; abundance: .; v_gene: TRBV11-2
CDR3aa: CASSAEPGRAYTGNTIYF; CDR3nt: TGTGCCAGCAGCGCGGAACCGGGACGGGCGTATACTGGAAACACCATATATTTT; j_gene: TRBJ1-3; d_gene: .; abundance: .; v_gene: TRBV9
CDR3aa: CASGVESYGYTF; CDR3nt: TGTGCCAGTGGGGTTGAGAGCTATGGCTACACCTTC; j_gene: TRBJ1-2; d_gene: .; abundance: .; v_gene: TRBV6-5
CDR3aa: CASSAGTAANSPLHF; CDR3nt: TGTGCCAGCAGCGCGGGGACAGCAGCTAATTCACCCCTCCACTTT; j_gene: TRBJ1-6; d_gene: TRBD1; abundance: few; v_gene: TRBV7-9
CDR3aa: CASSQRGLAGDFSTGELFF; CDR3nt: TGTGCCAGCAGCCAACGGGGTCTAGCGGGAGATTTTAGCACCGGGGAGCTGTTTTTT; j_gene: TRBJ2-2; d_gene: TRBD2; abundance: once; v_gene: TRBV7-3
CDR3aa: CASSLMGQGMGEQYF; CDR3nt: TGTGCCAGCAGCTTAATGGGACAGGGGATGGGGGAGCAGTACTTC; j_gene: TRBJ2-7; d_gene: TRBD1; abundance: .; v_gene: TRBV7-2
CDR3aa: CASSDGGSGANVLTF; CDR3nt: TGTGCCAGTAGTGATGGGGGCTCTGGGGCCAACGTCCTGACTTTC; j_gene: TRBJ2-6; d_gene: .; abundance: .; v_gene: TRBV19
CDR3aa: CATSQGGPGNTIYF; CDR3nt: TGTGCCACCAGTCAGGGGGGACCTGGAAACACCATATATTTT; j_gene: TRBJ1-3; d_gene: TRBD1; abundance: once; v_gene: TRBV24-1
CDR3aa: CASSQDRGKGAGGYTF; CDR3nt: TGTGCCAGCAGCCAAGATCGAGGGAAGGGGGCAGGTGGCTACACCTTC; j_gene: TRBJ1-2; d_gene: TRBD1; abundance: .; v_gene: TRBV3-1/TRBV3-2
CDR3aa: CAWSVKGADEQYF; CDR3nt: TGTGCCTGGAGTGTCAAGGGGGCGGACGAGCAGTACTTC; j_gene: TRBJ2-7; d_gene: TRBD1; abundance: .; v_gene: TRBV30
CDR3aa: CASSPGDRQAFF; CDR3nt: TGTGCCAGCTCACCTGGGGACAGGCAAGCTTTCTTT; j_gene: TRBJ1-1; d_gene: TRBD1; abundance: .; v_gene: TRBV18
CDR3aa: CASSTGTIRQYF; CDR3nt: TGTGCCAGTAGTACTGGGACTATCAGGCAGTACTTC; j_gene: TRBJ2-5; d_gene: TRBD2; abundance: .; v_gene: TRBV19
CDR3aa: CASSILGGRRSNTQYF; CDR3nt: TGTGCCAGTAGTATCCTTGGGGGACGGCGGTCAAATACGCAGTATTTT; j_gene: TRBJ2-3; d_gene: .; abundance: once; v_gene: TRBV19